The text below deals with one TCR beta chain. This sample stems from a study of blood T cell repertoires in COVID-19. TCRdb keeps only in-frame clones here, not all; method: immunoSEQ multiplex PCR. The repertoire holds around 130,000 clones, about 86% seen once, with 2% to 3% in the top ten. Sequencing was performed on PBMCs or T cells enriched from blood (not recorded which). The sequence was obtained from a man aged 40-49 years with acute COVID-19.

The CDR3 sequence is CSVVAGGYEKLFF. DNA of the CDR3: TGCAGCGTTGTCGCAGGGGGTTACGAAAAACTGTTTTTT. V is TRBV29-1 and J is TRBJ1-4; TRBD1 agrees at 7 bases. The germline V gene has CDR1 SQVTM and CDR2 ANQGSEA. Trimming removed 4 bases from V and 8 bases from J; junction bases left unmatched: 7. The CDR3 runs to 13 residues.